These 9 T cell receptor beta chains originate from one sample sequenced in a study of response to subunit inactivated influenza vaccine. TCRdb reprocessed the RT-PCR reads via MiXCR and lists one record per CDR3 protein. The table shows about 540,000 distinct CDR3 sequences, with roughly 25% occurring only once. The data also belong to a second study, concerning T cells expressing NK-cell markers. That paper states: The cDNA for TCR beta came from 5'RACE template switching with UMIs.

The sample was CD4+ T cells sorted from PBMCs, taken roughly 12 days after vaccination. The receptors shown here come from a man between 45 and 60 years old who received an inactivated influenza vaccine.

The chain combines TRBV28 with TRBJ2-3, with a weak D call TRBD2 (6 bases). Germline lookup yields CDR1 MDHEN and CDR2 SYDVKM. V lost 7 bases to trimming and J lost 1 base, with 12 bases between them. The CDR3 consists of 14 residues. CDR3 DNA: TGTGCCAGCATTGTTGGCGGGGGCACAGATACGCAGTATTTT. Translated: CASIVGGGTDTQYF. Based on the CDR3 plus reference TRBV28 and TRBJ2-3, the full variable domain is DVKVTQSSRYLVKRTGEKVFLECVQDMDHENMFWYRQDPGLGLRLIYFSYDVKMKEKGDIPEGYSVSREKKERFSLILESASTNQTSMYLCASIVGGGTDTQYFGPGTRLTVL.

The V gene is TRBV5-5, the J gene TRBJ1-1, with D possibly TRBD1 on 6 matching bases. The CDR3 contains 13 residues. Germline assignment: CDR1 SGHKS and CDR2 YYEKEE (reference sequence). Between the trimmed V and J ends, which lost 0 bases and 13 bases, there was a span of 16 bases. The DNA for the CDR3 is TGTGCCAGCAGCTTGGCCCGGACAGCCAAAGGTTTCTTT. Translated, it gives CASSLARTAKGFF.

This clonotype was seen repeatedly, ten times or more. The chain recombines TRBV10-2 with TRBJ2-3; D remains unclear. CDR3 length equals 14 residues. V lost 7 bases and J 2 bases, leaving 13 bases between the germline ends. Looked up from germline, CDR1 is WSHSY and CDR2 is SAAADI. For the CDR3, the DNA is TGCGCCAGCAACCTTGGTGGATACACAGATACGCAGTATTTT. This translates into CASNLGGYTDTQYF.

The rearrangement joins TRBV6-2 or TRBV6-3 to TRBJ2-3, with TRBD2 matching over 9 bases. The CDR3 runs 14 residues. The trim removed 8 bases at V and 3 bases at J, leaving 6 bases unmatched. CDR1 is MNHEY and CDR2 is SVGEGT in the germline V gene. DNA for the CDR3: TGTGCCAGCGAAGTTAGCGGGAGTACAGATACGCAGTATTTT. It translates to CASEVSGSTDTQYF.

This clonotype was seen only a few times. CDR3 DNA: TGTGCCAGCAGCTTAGCTCCGGCAGGGGACCACTATGGCTACACCTTC. It is translated as CASSLAPAGDHYGYTF. The V gene is TRBV7-9, the J gene TRBJ1-2, with D maybe TRBD1 (6 bases). Germline V lookup: CDR1 SEHNR, CDR2 FQNEAQ (reference sequence). This CDR3 has 16 residues. The ends were cut back, 0 bases at V and 3 bases at J, with 14 bases in the middle.

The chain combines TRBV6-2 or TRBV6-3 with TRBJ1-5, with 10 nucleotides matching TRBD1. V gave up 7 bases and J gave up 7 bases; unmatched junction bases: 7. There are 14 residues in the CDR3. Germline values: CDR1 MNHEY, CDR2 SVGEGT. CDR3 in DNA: TGTGCCAGCACCCTTGACAGGGGGCTCCAGCCCCAGCATTTT. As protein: CASTLDRGLQPQHF.

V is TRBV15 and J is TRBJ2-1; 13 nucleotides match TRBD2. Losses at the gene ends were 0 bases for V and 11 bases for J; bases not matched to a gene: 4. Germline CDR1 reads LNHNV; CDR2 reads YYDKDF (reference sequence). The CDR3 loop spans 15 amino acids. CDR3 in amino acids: CATSREGLAGAQQFF. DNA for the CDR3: TGTGCCACCAGCAGAGAAGGACTAGCGGGAGCTCAGCAGTTCTTC. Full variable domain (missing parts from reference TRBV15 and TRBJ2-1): DAMVIQNPRYQVTQFGKPVTLSCSQTLNHNVMYWYQQKSSQAPKLLFHYYDKDFNNEADTPDNFQSRRPNTSFCFLDIRSPGLGDTAMYLCATSREGLAGAQQFFGPGTRLTVL.

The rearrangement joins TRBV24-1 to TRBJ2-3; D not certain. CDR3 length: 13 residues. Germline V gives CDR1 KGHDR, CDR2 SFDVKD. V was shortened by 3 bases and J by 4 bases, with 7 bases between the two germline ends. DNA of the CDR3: TGTGCCACCAGTGATGGGTTCGCAGATACGCAGTATTTT. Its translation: CATSDGFADTQYF.

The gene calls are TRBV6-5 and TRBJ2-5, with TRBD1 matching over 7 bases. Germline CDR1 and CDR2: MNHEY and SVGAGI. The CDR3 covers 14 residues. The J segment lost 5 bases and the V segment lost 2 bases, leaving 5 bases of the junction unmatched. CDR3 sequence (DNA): TGTGCCAGCAGTTACGACAGGGTGGCGGAGACCCAGTACTTC. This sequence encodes CASSYDRVAETQYF.